What follows are 27 T cell receptor beta chains derived from one specimen sequenced in a study of OX40 agonist ivuxolimab in advanced cancers. The protocol was immunoSEQ multiplex PCR, while the TCRdb copy is restricted to in-frame clones and leaves out a portion. The data hold about 88,000 clones, with about 85% observed a single time. Sample: CD4+ or CD8+ T cells sorted from blood, taken in a trial of the OX40 agonist ivuxolimab. The source is an adult with an advanced solid tumor such as melanoma, head and neck, liver or kidney cancer.

CDR3 region: CASSFSLLRSGYNYGYTF. The CDR3 DNA reads as TGTGCCAGCAGTTTCTCACTCCTCAGGTCAGGGTACAACTATGGCTACACCTTC. The chain carries TRBV28 and TRBJ1-2; weak D call: TRBD1 (5 bases). Between the trimmed V and J ends, which lost 3 bases and 2 bases, there was a span of 22 bases. The CDR3 is 18 amino acids. CDR1 and CDR2 from the germline V gene are MDHEN and SYDVKM.

V usage is TRBV12-5 and J usage is TRBJ2-1; 11 positions agree with TRBD2. V was clipped by 3 bases and J by 8 bases; unmatched bases: 6. This CDR3 has 15 amino acids. The germline CDR1 and CDR2 sequences are LGHNT and FRNRAP. The chain's CDR3 is CASGFGSGRVDEQFF. The CDR3 DNA reads TGTGCTAGTGGTTTCGGTAGCGGGAGGGTCGATGAGCAGTTCTTC. The full variable domain, with the rest looked up from reference TRBV12-5 and TRBJ2-1, is DARVTQTPRHKVTEMGQEVTMRCQPILGHNTVFWYRQTMMQGLELLAYFRNRAPLDDSGMPKDRFSAEMPDATLATLKIQPSEPRDSAVYFCASGFGSGRVDEQFFGPGTRLTVL.

The chain couples TRBV11-3 to TRBJ2-3; maybe TRBD2 (7 bases). V was cut by 5 bases and J by 3 bases, with 12 bases left in between. CDR1 and CDR2 (germline): SGHNT, YENEEA. The CDR3 runs 14 residues. The CDR3 is CASSPGGLTDTQYF. CDR3 nucleotides: TGTGCCAGCAGCCCCGGGGGGCTTACAGATACGCAGTATTTT.

The genes are TRBV4-2 and TRBJ2-1, with 15 bases lining up with TRBD2. The CDR3 consists of 17 residues. The V gene end was trimmed by 0 bases and the J gene end by 12 bases; junction bases not matched to a gene: 9. Germline assignment: CDR1 LGHNA and CDR2 YNFKEQ. As DNA, the CDR3 is TGTGCCAGCAGCCAAGATCCAGGGGGACTAGCGGGAGGTGGGCAGTTCTTC. Translation: CASSQDPGGLAGGGQFF.

This chain joins TRBV27 and TRBJ2-1; 9 bases are a match to TRBD2. With V trimmed by 2 bases and J by 0 bases, 11 bases remained unmatched. Germline V gives CDR1 MNHEY, CDR2 SMNVEV (reference sequence). The CDR3 contains 19 residues. This CDR3 reads CASSLVGLAPLSSYNEQFF. The CDR3 bases are TGTGCCAGCAGTTTAGTCGGACTAGCGCCTTTGAGCTCCTACAATGAGCAGTTCTTC.

The chain joins TRBV5-1 to TRBJ2-7; 16 bases match TRBD2. This CDR3 is 16 amino acids long. Germline V gene data show CDR1 as SGHRS and CDR2 as YFSETQ. With V trimmed by 4 bases and J by 4 bases, 5 bases remained unmatched. CDR3 nucleotides: TGCGCCAGCAGCCTGGGGACTAGCGGGAGGGCATACGAGCAGTACTTC. It codes for CASSLGTSGRAYEQYF.

V is TRBV20-1 and J is TRBJ2-2; the D is unclear. This CDR3 has 11 residues. V gave up 6 bases and J gave up 6 bases, with 8 bases separating them. Germline-derived CDR1 and CDR2 are DFQATT and SNEGSKA (reference sequence). The CDR3 DNA follows: TGCAGTGCCTCTACATCCGGGGAGCTGTTTTTT. Translated: CSASTSGELFF.

In this sample, this clone turned up once. The genes are TRBV6-6 and TRBJ1-5, with 11 bases aligning to TRBD1. J gave up 5 bases and V 4 bases, and 4 bases lay outside the gene matches. The CDR3 runs 15 residues. Germline values: CDR1 MNHNY, CDR2 SVGAGI (reference sequence). CDR3 DNA sequence: TGTGCCAGCAGTTGGGGGACAGGGGGTTATCAGCCCCAGCATTTT. This translates into CASSWGTGGYQPQHF.

This rearrangement joins TRBV5-1 to TRBJ2-3; either TRBD1 or TRBD2 may fit D (6 bases each). Germline V gene lookup returns CDR1 SGHRS and CDR2 YFSETQ. Trimming left V 0 bases short and J 6 bases short, with 14 bases between. This CDR3 has 15 amino acids. As DNA, the CDR3 is TGCGCCAGCAGCTTGGATTGGGGGGCAGGGGATACGCAGTATTTT. It encodes CASSLDWGAGDTQYF.

The V and J genes are TRBV5-5 and TRBJ1-1; D is possibly TRBD1 (6 bases). This CDR3 is built from 15 residues. V was clipped by 5 bases and J by 4 bases, with 18 bases between them. Germline V gene sequence: CDR1 SGHKS, CDR2 YYEKEE (reference sequence). The CDR3: CASRAVGGRITEAFF. The CDR3 nucleotides are TGTGCCAGCAGAGCCGTGGGGGGGCGGATCACTGAAGCTTTCTTT.

V usage is TRBV27 and J usage is TRBJ1-6; the match to TRBD1 covers 7 bases. Germline values: CDR1 MNHEY, CDR2 SMNVEV (reference sequence). The CDR3 is made up of 14 amino acids. J gave up 7 bases and V 5 bases, and 5 bases lay outside the gene matches. The CDR3 spells CASSAGQRNSPLHF. The CDR3 nucleotides are TGTGCCAGCAGTGCGGGACAGCGAAATTCACCCCTCCACTTT.

The chain has TRBV27 and TRBJ1-1, with D possibly TRBD1 on 6 matching bases. There are 12 residues in the CDR3. Per the germline V gene, CDR1 is MNHEY and CDR2 is SMNVEV (reference sequence). V gave up 10 bases and J gave up 5 bases, with 14 bases separating them. As DNA, the CDR3 is TGTGCCACACAGGGAATGATGACTGAAGCTTTCTTT. Protein sequence: CATQGMMTEAFF.

This clone was counted between two and nine times. The chain uses TRBV7-6 and TRBJ2-2; 8 positions agree with TRBD1. This CDR3 comprises 15 residues. CDR1 and CDR2 (germline): SGHVS, FNYEAQ. The ends lost 1 base at V and 3 bases at J; junction bases unmatched: 1. The chain's CDR3 is CASSLGTGHTGELFF. The DNA of the CDR3 is TGTGCCAGCAGCTTAGGGACAGGGCACACCGGGGAGCTGTTTTTT.

The chain recombines TRBV23-1 with TRBJ2-3; a possible D gene is TRBD2 (6 bases). TRBV23-1 is annotated as an ORF whose role is uncertain. CDR3 size: 18 residues. V lost 3 bases and J lost 0, with 19 bases in between. The CDR3: CASSHGRGLCPSTDTQYF. CDR3 nucleotide sequence: TGCGCCAGCAGTCACGGGCGGGGCCTTTGCCCTAGCACAGATACGCAGTATTTT.

The table lists this clone with a count of one. V usage is TRBV9 and J usage is TRBJ2-7; 7 nucleotides match TRBD2. Germline V gene sequence: CDR1 SGDLS, CDR2 YYNGEE. The J segment lost 2 bases and the V segment lost 3 bases, leaving 8 bases of the junction unmatched. The CDR3 runs to 15 residues. Here the CDR3 reads CASSARPGRTYEQYF. CDR3 nucleotide sequence: TGTGCCAGCAGCGCACGCCCCGGGAGGACCTACGAGCAGTACTTC.

This chain joins TRBV25-1 and TRBJ1-1; no clear D. The length of the CDR3 is 13 residues. Per the germline V gene, CDR1 is MGHDK and CDR2 is SYGVNS. V was pared by 5 bases and J by 4 bases, with 11 bases between. This CDR3 reads CASSPRRVTEAFF. In DNA, the CDR3 is TGTGCCAGCAGTCCCAGGCGGGTCACTGAAGCTTTCTTT.

J is TRBJ2-1 and V is TRBV15, with D maybe TRBD2 (5 bases). The CDR3 runs 12 residues. Germline CDR1 and CDR2: LNHNV and YYDKDF (reference sequence). The ends were cut back, 1 base at V and 12 bases at J, with 10 bases in the middle. The CDR3 DNA follows: TGTGCCACCAGCAGAGGACACGGGGTGCAGTTCTTC. Translation gives CATSRGHGVQFF.

The rearrangement joins TRBV28 to TRBJ2-1; D is possibly TRBD1 (5 bases). Trimming removed 2 bases at V and 2 bases at J, with 10 bases between. CDR1 is MDHEN and CDR2 is SYDVKM in the germline V gene. CDR3 size: 15 residues. CDR3 sequence (DNA): TGTGCCAGCAGTTTACAGCTAGGGGCCTACAATGAGCAGTTCTTC. Its translation: CASSLQLGAYNEQFF. Looking up the rest from reference TRBV28 and TRBJ2-1 gives the full variable domain: DVKVTQSSRYLVKRTGEKVFLECVQDMDHENMFWYRQDPGLGLRLIYFSYDVKMKEKGDIPEGYSVSREKKERFSLILESASTNQTSMYLCASSLQLGAYNEQFFGPGTRLTVL.

This CDR3 reads CASSAQTGIEAFF. The DNA for the CDR3 is TGTGCCAGCAGCGCCCAGACAGGGATTGAAGCTTTCTTT. This chain uses TRBV7-9 with TRBJ1-1; 7 positions match TRBD1. This CDR3 spans 13 amino acids. Looked up from germline, CDR1 is SEHNR and CDR2 is FQNEAQ (reference sequence). V lost 5 bases, J lost 7 bases, and 7 bases stayed unmatched.

V and J are TRBV28 and TRBJ1-3; D unresolved. V lost 8 bases and J lost 6, with 11 bases in between. Germline CDR1 MDHEN, CDR2 SYDVKM. The CDR3 has 12 amino acids. CDR3 region: CASGPLENTIYF. The CDR3 nucleotides read TGTGCCAGCGGGCCGTTGGAAAACACCATATATTTT. The full variable domain, with the rest looked up from reference TRBV28 and TRBJ1-3, is DVKVTQSSRYLVKRTGEKVFLECVQDMDHENMFWYRQDPGLGLRLIYFSYDVKMKEKGDIPEGYSVSREKKERFSLILESASTNQTSMYLCASGPLENTIYFGEGSWLTVV.

This clone was recorded only once. The chain couples TRBV28 to TRBJ2-5; TRBD1 agrees at 8 bases. The V gene end was trimmed by 5 bases and the J gene end by 5 bases; junction bases not matched to a gene: 4. The CDR3 has 13 residues. Germline CDR1 and CDR2: MDHEN and SYDVKM. The CDR3 region is CASSTDRAETQYF. DNA for the CDR3: TGTGCCAGCAGTACGGACAGGGCGGAGACCCAGTACTTC.

V usage is TRBV18 and J usage is TRBJ2-3, with a possible D match to TRBD2 (6 bases). CDR1 is KGHSH and CDR2 is LQKENI in the germline V gene. V lost 4 bases and J 0 bases, leaving 11 bases between the germline ends. The CDR3 has 15 amino acids. CDR3 amino acids: CASSLTGTSTDTQYF. The CDR3 DNA follows: TGTGCCAGCTCACTAACCGGGACTAGCACAGATACGCAGTATTTT.

The chain employs TRBV2 and TRBJ2-2; D is possibly TRBD1 (6 bases). Germline-derived CDR1 and CDR2 are SNHLY and FYNNEI. The CDR3 length is 14 residues. Trimming removed 8 bases at V and 4 bases at J, with 14 bases between. CDR3 region: CASYKGVVTGELFF. As DNA, the CDR3 is TGTGCCAGCTACAAGGGGGTGGTCACCGGGGAGCTGTTTTTT.

The chain recombines TRBV5-1 with TRBJ2-3; D call uncertain. The CDR3 loop spans 13 amino acids. The germline CDR1 and CDR2 sequences are SGHRS and YFSETQ. Trimming stripped 1 base from V and 4 bases from J, with 7 bases between. For the CDR3, the DNA is TGCGCCAGCAGCTTGTTAGAAGCAGATACGCAGTATTTT. Amino acids: CASSLLEADTQYF.

The V call is TRBV7-2, the J call TRBJ2-7, with D hard to call. Deletions cut 1 base from V and 3 bases from J, with 16 bases between. Looked up from germline, CDR1 is SGHTA and CDR2 is FQGNSA. This CDR3 is built from 16 residues. The CDR3: CASSLGLTAIYYEQYF. The DNA for the CDR3 is TGTGCCAGCAGCTTAGGGTTAACGGCCATATACTACGAGCAGTACTTC.

This rearrangement joins TRBV5-1 to TRBJ1-2; TRBD1 might be the D (6 bases). Trimming stripped 0 bases from V and 8 bases from J, with 14 bases between. Germline CDR1 reads SGHRS; CDR2 reads YFSETQ. This CDR3 is built from 14 residues. CDR3 in amino acids: CASSLDGGRPGYTF. CDR3 DNA sequence: TGCGCCAGCAGCTTGGACGGGGGGCGACCCGGCTACACCTTC. The whole variable domain, remainder taken from reference TRBV5-1 and TRBJ1-2, is KAGVTQTPRYLIKTRGQQVTLSCSPISGHRSVSWYQQTPGQGLQFLFEYFSETQRNKGNFPGRFSGRQFSNSRSEMNVSTLELGDSALYLCASSLDGGRPGYTFGSGTRLTVV.

This sequence joins TRBV30 and TRBJ2-1; D call uncertain. Deletions cut 2 bases from V and 6 bases from J, with 11 bases between. This CDR3 is 13 amino acids long. Germline loops: CDR1 GTSNPN, CDR2 SVGIG (reference sequence). CDR3 amino acids: CAWSSASPNEQFF. Here the CDR3 DNA reads TGTGCCTGGAGTTCGGCGAGCCCCAATGAGCAGTTCTTC.